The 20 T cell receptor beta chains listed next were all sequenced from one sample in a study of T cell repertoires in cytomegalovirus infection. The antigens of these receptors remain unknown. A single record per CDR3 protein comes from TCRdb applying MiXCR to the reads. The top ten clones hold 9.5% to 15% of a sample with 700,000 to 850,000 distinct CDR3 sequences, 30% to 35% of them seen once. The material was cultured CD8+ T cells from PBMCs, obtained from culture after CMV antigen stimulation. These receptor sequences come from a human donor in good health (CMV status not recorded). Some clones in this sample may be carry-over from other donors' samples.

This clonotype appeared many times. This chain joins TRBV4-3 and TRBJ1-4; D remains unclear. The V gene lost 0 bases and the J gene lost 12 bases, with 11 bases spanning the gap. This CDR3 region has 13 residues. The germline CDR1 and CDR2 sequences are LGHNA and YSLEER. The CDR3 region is CASSQEEGRQLFF. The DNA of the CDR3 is TGCGCCAGCAGCCAAGAGGAGGGCCGGCAACTGTTTTTT.

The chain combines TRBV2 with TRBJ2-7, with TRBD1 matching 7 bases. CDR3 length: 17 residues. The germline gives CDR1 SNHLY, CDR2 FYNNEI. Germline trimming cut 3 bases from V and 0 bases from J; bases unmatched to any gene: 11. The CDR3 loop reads CASSDSQGHGGSYEQYV. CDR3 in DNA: TGTGCCAGCAGTGACTCACAGGGGCATGGGGGCTCCTACGAGCAGTACGTC.

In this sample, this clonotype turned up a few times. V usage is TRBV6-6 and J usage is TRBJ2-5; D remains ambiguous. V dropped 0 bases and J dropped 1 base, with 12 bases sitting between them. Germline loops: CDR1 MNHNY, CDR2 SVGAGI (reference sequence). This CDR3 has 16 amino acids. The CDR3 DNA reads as TGTGCCAGCAGTTACTCGGCAGGAATAACCCAAGAGACCCAGTACTTC. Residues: CASSYSAGITQETQYF.

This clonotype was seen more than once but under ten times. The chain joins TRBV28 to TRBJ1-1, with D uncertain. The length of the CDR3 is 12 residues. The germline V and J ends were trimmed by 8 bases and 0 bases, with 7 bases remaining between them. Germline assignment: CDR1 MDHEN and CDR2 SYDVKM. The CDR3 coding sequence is TGTGCCAGCCAGGACGTGAACACTGAAGCTTTCTTT. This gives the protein CASQDVNTEAFF. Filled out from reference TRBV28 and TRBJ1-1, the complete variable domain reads DVKVTQSSRYLVKRTGEKVFLECVQDMDHENMFWYRQDPGLGLRLIYFSYDVKMKEKGDIPEGYSVSREKKERFSLILESASTNQTSMYLCASQDVNTEAFFGQGTRLTVV.

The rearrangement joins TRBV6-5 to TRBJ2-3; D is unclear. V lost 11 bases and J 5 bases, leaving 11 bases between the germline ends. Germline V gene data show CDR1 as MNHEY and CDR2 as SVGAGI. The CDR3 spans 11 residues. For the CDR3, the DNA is TGTGCCTTGGGTTTCGGAGATACGCAGTATTTT. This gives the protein CALGFGDTQYF.

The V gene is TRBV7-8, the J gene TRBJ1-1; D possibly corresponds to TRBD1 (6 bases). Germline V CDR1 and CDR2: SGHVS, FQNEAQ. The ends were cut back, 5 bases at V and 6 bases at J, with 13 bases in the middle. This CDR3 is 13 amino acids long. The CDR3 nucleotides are TGTGCCAGCAGCCAAACAGGGTTTCCTGAAGCTTTCTTT. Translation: CASSQTGFPEAFF.

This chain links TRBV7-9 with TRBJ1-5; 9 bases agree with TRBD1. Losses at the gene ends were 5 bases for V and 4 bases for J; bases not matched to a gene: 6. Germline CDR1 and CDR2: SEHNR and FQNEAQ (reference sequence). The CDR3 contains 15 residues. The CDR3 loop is CASSAQGAGNQPQHF. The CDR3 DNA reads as TGTGCCAGCAGCGCACAGGGGGCAGGTAATCAGCCCCAGCATTTT.

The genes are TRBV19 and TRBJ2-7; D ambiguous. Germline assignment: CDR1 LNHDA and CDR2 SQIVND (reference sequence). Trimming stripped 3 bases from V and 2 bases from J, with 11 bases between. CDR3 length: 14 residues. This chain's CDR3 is CASSIGGPTYEQYF. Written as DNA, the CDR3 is TGTGCCAGTAGTATTGGCGGCCCCACCTACGAGCAGTACTTC.

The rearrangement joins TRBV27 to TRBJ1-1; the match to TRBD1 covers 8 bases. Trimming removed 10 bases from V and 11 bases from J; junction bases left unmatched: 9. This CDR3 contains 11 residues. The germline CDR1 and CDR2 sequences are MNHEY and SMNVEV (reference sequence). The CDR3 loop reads CATIQGAKAFF. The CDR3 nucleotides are TGTGCCACCATTCAGGGGGCTAAGGCTTTCTTT.

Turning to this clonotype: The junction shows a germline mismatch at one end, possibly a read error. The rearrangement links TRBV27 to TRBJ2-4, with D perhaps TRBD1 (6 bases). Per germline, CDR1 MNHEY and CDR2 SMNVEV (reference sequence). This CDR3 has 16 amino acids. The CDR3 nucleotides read TGTGTCAGCAGTTCAGGGGACCGGACACGGACCACCATTCAGTACTTC. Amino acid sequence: CVSSSGDRTRTTIQYF.

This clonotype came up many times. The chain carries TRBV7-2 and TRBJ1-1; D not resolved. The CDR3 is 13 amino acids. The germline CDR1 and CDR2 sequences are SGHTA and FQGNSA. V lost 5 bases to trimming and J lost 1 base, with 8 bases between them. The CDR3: CASSPYKNTEAFF. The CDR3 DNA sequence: TGTGCCAGCAGCCCATACAAGAACACTGAAGCTTTCTTT.

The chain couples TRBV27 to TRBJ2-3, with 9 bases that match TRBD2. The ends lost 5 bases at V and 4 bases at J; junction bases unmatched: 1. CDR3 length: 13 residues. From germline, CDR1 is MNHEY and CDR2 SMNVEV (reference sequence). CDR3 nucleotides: TGTGCCAGCAGTGCGGGGGGGGCAGATACGCAGTATTTT. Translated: CASSAGGADTQYF.

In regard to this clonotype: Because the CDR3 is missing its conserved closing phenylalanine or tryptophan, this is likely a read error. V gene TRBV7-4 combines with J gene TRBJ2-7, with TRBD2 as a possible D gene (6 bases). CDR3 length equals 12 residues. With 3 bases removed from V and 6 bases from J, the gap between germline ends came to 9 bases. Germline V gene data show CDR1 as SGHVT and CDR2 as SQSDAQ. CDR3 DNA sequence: TGTGCCAGCAGCTTCGGAGGGGCCGAGCAGTACCTC. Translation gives CASSFGGAEQYL.

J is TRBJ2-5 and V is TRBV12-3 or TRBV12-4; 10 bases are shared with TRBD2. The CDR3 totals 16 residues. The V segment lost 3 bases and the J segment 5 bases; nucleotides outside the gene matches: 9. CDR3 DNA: TGTGCCAGCAGTTTCGTCCTAGCGGGGGTCGGGGAGACCCAGTACTTC. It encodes CASSFVLAGVGETQYF.

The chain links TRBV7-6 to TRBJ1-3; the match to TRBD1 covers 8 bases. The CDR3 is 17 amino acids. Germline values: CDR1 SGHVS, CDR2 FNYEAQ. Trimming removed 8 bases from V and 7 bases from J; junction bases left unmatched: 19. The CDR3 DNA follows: TGTGCCAGCGGCTCTCAAGCCTCGGGACAGGACGAGAACACCATATATTTT. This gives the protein CASGSQASGQDENTIYF. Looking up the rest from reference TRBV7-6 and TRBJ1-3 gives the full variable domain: GAGVSQSPRYKVTKRGQDVALRCDPISGHVSLYWYRQALGQGPEFLTYFNYEAQQDKSGLPNDRFSAERPEGSISTLTIQRTEQRDSAMYRCASGSQASGQDENTIYFGEGSWLTVV.

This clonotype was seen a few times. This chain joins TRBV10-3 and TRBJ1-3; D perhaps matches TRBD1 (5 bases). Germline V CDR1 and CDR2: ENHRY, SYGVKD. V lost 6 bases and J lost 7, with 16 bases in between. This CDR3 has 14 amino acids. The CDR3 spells CAISINRGTNTIYF. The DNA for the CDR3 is TGTGCCATCAGCATAAACCGGGGCACGAACACCATATATTTT.

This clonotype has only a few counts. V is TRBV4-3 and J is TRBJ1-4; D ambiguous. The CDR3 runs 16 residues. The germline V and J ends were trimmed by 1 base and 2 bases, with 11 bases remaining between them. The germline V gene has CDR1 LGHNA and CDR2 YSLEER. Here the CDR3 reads CASSQGVSATNEKLFF. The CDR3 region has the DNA TGCGCCAGCAGCCAAGGAGTTAGTGCGACTAATGAAAAACTGTTTTTT.

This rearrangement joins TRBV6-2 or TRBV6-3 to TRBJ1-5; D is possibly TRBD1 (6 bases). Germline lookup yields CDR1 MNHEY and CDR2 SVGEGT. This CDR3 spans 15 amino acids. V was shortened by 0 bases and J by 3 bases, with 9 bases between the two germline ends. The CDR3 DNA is TGTGCCAGCAGTTACTCCGGACAGCCCAATCAGCCCCAGCATTTT. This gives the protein CASSYSGQPNQPQHF.

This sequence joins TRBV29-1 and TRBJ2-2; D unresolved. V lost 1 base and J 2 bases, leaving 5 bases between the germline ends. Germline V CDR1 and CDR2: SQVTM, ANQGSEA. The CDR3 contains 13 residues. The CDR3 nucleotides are TGCAGCGTTGAAGGGCCAAACACCGGGGAGCTGTTTTTT. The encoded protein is CSVEGPNTGELFF.

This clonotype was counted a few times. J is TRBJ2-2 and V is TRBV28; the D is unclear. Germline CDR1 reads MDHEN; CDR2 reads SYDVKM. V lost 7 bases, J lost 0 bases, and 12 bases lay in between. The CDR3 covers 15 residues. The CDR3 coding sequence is TGTGCCAGCACCCAGTGGGCCTCGAACACCGGGGAGCTGTTTTTT. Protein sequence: CASTQWASNTGELFF.